This T cell receptor (beta chain) was sequenced in a study of T cells after yellow fever vaccination. Many counts were recorded for this clonotype. Each CDR3 protein is one row after TCRdb ran MiXCR on the 5' RACE reads. The sample has approximately 120,000 distinct CDR3 sequences, 6.5% to 8% seen once. The germline V gene encodes CDR1 SQVTM and CDR2 ANQGSEA. Trimming pared 8 bases from V and 0 bases from J, leaving 6 bases between. CDR3 length: 11 residues. The TCR originated in a young man who received the YFV17D yellow fever vaccine. Sequencing was performed on CD4+ T cells sorted from PBMCs, taken roughly 10 days after the first yellow fever vaccination. This chain uses TRBV29-1 with TRBJ2-3; no clear D gene. CDR3: CSLTSTDTQYF. The CDR3 DNA sequence: TGCAGCTTAACTAGCACAGATACGCAGTATTTT.